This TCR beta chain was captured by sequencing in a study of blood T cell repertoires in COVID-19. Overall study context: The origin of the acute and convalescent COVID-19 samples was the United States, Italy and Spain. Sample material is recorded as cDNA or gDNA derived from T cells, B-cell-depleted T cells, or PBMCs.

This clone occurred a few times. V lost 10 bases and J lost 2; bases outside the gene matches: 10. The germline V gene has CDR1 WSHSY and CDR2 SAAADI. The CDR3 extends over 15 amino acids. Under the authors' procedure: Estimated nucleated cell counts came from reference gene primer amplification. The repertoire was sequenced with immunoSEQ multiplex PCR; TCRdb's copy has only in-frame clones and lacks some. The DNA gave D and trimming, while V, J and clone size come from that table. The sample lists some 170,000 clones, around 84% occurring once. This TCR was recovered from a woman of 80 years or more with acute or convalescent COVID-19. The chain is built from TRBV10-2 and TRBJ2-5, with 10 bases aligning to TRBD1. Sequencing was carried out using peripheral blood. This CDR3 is CATKDGQGVQETQYF. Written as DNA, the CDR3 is TGCGCCACCAAAGATGGACAGGGGGTTCAAGAGACCCAGTACTTC.